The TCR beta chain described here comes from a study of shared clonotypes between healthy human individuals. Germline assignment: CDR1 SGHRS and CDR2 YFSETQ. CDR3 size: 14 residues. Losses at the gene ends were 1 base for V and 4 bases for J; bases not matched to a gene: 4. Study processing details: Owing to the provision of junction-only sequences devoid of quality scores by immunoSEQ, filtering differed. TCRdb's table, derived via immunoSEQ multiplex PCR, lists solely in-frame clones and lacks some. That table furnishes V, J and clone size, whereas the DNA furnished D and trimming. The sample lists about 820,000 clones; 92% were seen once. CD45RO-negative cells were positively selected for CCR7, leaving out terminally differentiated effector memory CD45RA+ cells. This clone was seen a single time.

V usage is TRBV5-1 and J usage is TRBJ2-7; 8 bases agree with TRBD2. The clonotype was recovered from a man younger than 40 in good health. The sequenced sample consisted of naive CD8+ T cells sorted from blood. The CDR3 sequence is CASSLSGSIYEQYF. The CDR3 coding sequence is TGCGCCAGCAGCTTGAGCGGGAGCATTTACGAGCAGTACTTC.